The subject of this entry is one T cell receptor beta chain. Its specificity is unknown. V lost 10 bases to trimming and J lost 0 bases, with 19 bases between them. The CDR3 consists of 15 residues. CDR1 and CDR2 from the germline V gene are SNHLY and FYNNEI. The record originates from a study of shared clonotypes between healthy human individuals. Data came from immunoSEQ multiplex PCR; TCRdb stores just in-frame clones and leaves some out. The table lists about 2.3 million clones, over 85% of them singletons. Study observations and caveats: Several donors had 5% to 6.5% of their naive CD4 clonotypes in common.

This TCR came from a man younger than 35 in good health. Some clones in this sample may be carry-over from other donors' samples. The V call is TRBV2, the J call TRBJ2-7, with D unresolved. Material: naive CD4+ T cells from PBMCs. Subset described: CD45RA+ positively selected. The CDR3 region is CATSSRLNFSYEQYF. CDR3 sequence (DNA): TGTGCCACATCCTCTAGACTGAATTTCTCCTACGAGCAGTACTTC.